The 4 T cell receptor beta chains below all came from one sample that was sequenced in a study of blood T cell repertoires in COVID-19. This table comes from immunoSEQ multiplex PCR, and its TCRdb copy is limited to in-frame clones, with some not included. Counted here are about 250,000 clones, approximately 88% occurring once; the ten biggest clones make up 0.85% to 0.95%. The sequencing sample was made of peripheral blood. Receptor source: a woman aged 40 to 49 who had recovered from COVID-19.

The genes are TRBV19 and TRBJ1-2; no reliable D call. V gave up 7 bases and J gave up 8 bases, with 23 bases separating them. CDR1 is LNHDA, CDR2 SQIVND, per germline (reference sequence). The CDR3 consists of 15 residues. The CDR3, as DNA: TGTGCCAGTACCCGCGACCGAGGGAGGATGGGCGGCTACACCTTC. This codes for CASTRDRGRMGGYTF.

V and J are TRBV12-3 or TRBV12-4 and TRBJ2-1; 8 nucleotides line up with TRBD1. The CDR3 loop spans 13 amino acids. Trimming cost V 8 bases and J 8 bases; bases outside gene matches: 8. The DNA for the CDR3 is TGTGCCAGCGTCGTGACAGGGGTTTATGAGCAGTTCTTC. Translating gives CASVVTGVYEQFF.

This clone was found once. The genes are TRBV2 and TRBJ2-2, with 13 bases aligning to TRBD2. CDR3 length: 15 residues. The J segment lost 5 bases and the V segment lost 10 bases, leaving 7 bases of the junction unmatched. Germline V CDR1 and CDR2: SNHLY, FYNNEI. The CDR3 protein is CATSGLAGETGELFF. CDR3 coding DNA: TGTGCCACCTCCGGACTAGCGGGAGAGACCGGGGAGCTGTTTTTT.

J is TRBJ2-7 and V is TRBV7-8; 9 nucleotides line up with TRBD2. The CDR3 runs to 15 residues. Unmatched junction bases numbered 5, after V lost 2 bases and J lost 3 bases. Germline CDR1 SGHVS, CDR2 FQNEAQ. The DNA of the CDR3 is TGTGCCAGCAGCTTAACACTAGCGGGTTACTACGAGCAGTACTTC. This codes for CASSLTLAGYYEQYF.